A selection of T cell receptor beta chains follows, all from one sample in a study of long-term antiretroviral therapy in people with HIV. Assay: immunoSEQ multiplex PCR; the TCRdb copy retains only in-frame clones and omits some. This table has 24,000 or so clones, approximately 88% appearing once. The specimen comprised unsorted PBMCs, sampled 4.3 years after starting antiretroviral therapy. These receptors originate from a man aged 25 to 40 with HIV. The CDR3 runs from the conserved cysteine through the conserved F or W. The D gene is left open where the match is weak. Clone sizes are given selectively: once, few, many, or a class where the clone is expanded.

DNA: TGTGCCAGCAGCCCGAGGCACGGCAGCTCCTACGAGCAGTACTTC
CDR3: CASSPRHGSSYEQYF
J: TRBJ2-7
D: -
V: TRBV11-2
size: -

DNA: TGTGCCAGCAGTTACTTAGTCTTTCGGGACATACTGTATCAGCCCCAGCATTTT
CDR3: CASSYLVFRDILYQPQHF
J: TRBJ1-5
D: -
V: TRBV28
size: -

DNA: TGTGCCAGTAGTTCGGTTAGCCGGCCGGTTGGCTACACCTTC
CDR3: CASSSVSRPVGYTF
J: TRBJ1-2
D: -
V: TRBV19
size: -

DNA: TGTGCCAGCAGCCAGGGCTCCTTAGACCAGGACGGCGAGCAGTACTTC
CDR3: CASSQGSLDQDGEQYF
J: TRBJ2-7
D: -
V: TRBV4-2
size: large

DNA: TGTGCCAGCAGAGCCGACCGCTCGGGAGGCTATGGCTACACCTTC
CDR3: CASRADRSGGYGYTF
J: TRBJ1-2
D: -
V: TRBV2
size: -

DNA: TGTGCCAGTAGTATGAATTTCGCAGATACGCAGTATTTT
CDR3: CASSMNFADTQYF
J: TRBJ2-3
D: -
V: TRBV19
size: -

DNA: TGCGCCAGCAGCCAAGAACACCAGAGTTCTGGAAACACCATATATTTT
CDR3: CASSQEHQSSGNTIYF
J: TRBJ1-3
D: -
V: TRBV4-1
size: -

DNA: TGTGCCAGCAGCTTAATTCAGGGTTGGTACACTGAAGCTTTCTTT
CDR3: CASSLIQGWYTEAFF
J: TRBJ1-1
D: -
V: TRBV7-2
size: -

DNA: TGTGCCAGCAGTGAGGTAGCGGGGGAACCCTCCTACAATGAGCAGTTCTTC
CDR3: CASSEVAGEPSYNEQFF
J: TRBJ2-1
D: TRBD2
V: TRBV6-4
size: once

DNA: TGTGCCAGCAGTTTAGCGTATGGGCCCGGTTATAGCAATCAGCCCCAGCATTTT
CDR3: CASSLAYGPGYSNQPQHF
J: TRBJ1-5
D: -
V: TRBV28
size: -

DNA: TGTGCCAGCAGGGAGAGACAGGGAGCAACTGAAGCTTTCTTT
CDR3: CASRERQGATEAFF
J: TRBJ1-1
D: TRBD1
V: TRBV27
size: -

DNA: TGTGCCAGCAGTTATACGCCGTCGACCGCCTACGAGCAGTACTTC
CDR3: CASSYTPSTAYEQYF
J: TRBJ2-7
D: -
V: TRBV6-5
size: -

DNA: TGCGCCAGCAGCTTAAATAGCGGTTACCAAGAGACCCAGTACTTC
CDR3: CASSLNSGYQETQYF
J: TRBJ2-5
D: -
V: TRBV5-1
size: -

DNA: TGTGCCAGCAGCGTAGATCCAGGCGCCGTCTCTGGAAACACCATATATTTT
CDR3: CASSVDPGAVSGNTIYF
J: TRBJ1-3
D: -
V: TRBV9
size: -

DNA: TGTGCCAGCAGTTTTAGCGGGGGGACCGGGTGGGATGAGCAGTTCTTC
CDR3: CASSFSGGTGWDEQFF
J: TRBJ2-1
D: TRBD2
V: TRBV28
size: -

DNA: TGTGCCTGGAGGGACGGGGGACCCGGGGAGCTGTTTTTT
CDR3: CAWRDGGPGELFF
J: TRBJ2-2
D: -
V: TRBV30
size: -

DNA: TGTGCCAGTAGTTTAACTAGCGTCAGCACAGATACGCAGTATTTT
CDR3: CASSLTSVSTDTQYF
J: TRBJ2-3
D: TRBD2
V: TRBV19
size: -

DNA: TGTGCCTGGAGTTTCAGGGTCGGGGGGGAGCAGTACTTC
CDR3: CAWSFRVGGEQYF
J: TRBJ2-7
D: TRBD2
V: TRBV30
size: -

DNA: TGTGCCACCAGCAGAGATCAGGAGGGAGGAGACTATGGCTACACCTTC
CDR3: CATSRDQEGGDYGYTF
J: TRBJ1-2
D: -
V: TRBV15
size: -

DNA: TGTGCCAGCATGGCAGCCAATTCACCCCTCCACTTT
CDR3: CASMAANSPLHF
J: TRBJ1-6
D: -
V: TRBV27
size: few

DNA: TGTGCCAGCAGTGAACAGGGGGCGCAGGACAATGAGCAGTTCTTC
CDR3: CASSEQGAQDNEQFF
J: TRBJ2-1
D: TRBD1
V: TRBV6-1
size: -

DNA: TGTGCCTGGAGTGGGGGGGCAGTTCATAATAGCAATCAGCCCCAGCATTTT
CDR3: CAWSGGAVHNSNQPQHF
J: TRBJ1-5
D: -
V: TRBV30
size: -

DNA: TGTGCCAGCAGCTTAAGGGGCGGCGGGAGTAGCGAGCAGTACTTC
CDR3: CASSLRGGGSSEQYF
J: TRBJ2-7
D: TRBD2
V: TRBV7-2
size: -

DNA: TGTGCCAGCAGCCGCTGGGGGACTAGCGTCATGGATGAGCAGTTCTTC
CDR3: CASSRWGTSVMDEQFF
J: TRBJ2-1
D: TRBD2
V: TRBV7-8
size: -

DNA: TGTGCCAGCAGCTCACAGGGATTGTATGGCTACACCTTC
CDR3: CASSSQGLYGYTF
J: TRBJ1-2
D: -
V: TRBV7-9
size: few

DNA: TGTGCCAGCAGCCAAGTTTCCCTCCACTTT
CDR3: CASSQVSLHF
J: TRBJ1-6
D: -
V: TRBV14
size: -

DNA: TGTGCCAGCAGTTCTCCTAGCAATCAGCCCCAGCATTTT
CDR3: CASSSPSNQPQHF
J: TRBJ1-5
D: -
V: TRBV6-6
size: -

DNA: TGCAGCGTTGAAGACAGTCCCAATCAGCCCCAGCATTTT
CDR3: CSVEDSPNQPQHF
J: TRBJ1-5
D: -
V: TRBV29-1
size: -

DNA: TGTGCCAGCCACGGCGGACTCAATCAGCCCCAGCATTTT
CDR3: CASHGGLNQPQHF
J: TRBJ1-5
D: -
V: TRBV19
size: -

DNA: TGCGCCAGCAGCCACGACGGACCGACAAGCTCCTACAATGAGCAGTTCTTC
CDR3: CASSHDGPTSSYNEQFF
J: TRBJ2-1
D: -
V: TRBV4-3
size: -

DNA: TGTGCCAGCTCACCAGGGCAGGGGCTTAACTATGGCTACACCTTC
CDR3: CASSPGQGLNYGYTF
J: TRBJ1-2
D: -
V: TRBV18
size: -

DNA: TGCGCCAGCAGCTTCGACAGGGGGAACACCGGGGAGCTGTTTTTT
CDR3: CASSFDRGNTGELFF
J: TRBJ2-2
D: TRBD1
V: TRBV5-1
size: -

DNA: TGTGCCAGCAGCTTCGGGACAGGGGGCGCCGAGCAGTACTTC
CDR3: CASSFGTGGAEQYF
J: TRBJ2-7
D: TRBD1
V: TRBV6-5
size: -

DNA: TGTGCCAGCAGCCAACCCCGGACAGGGGCATACAATGAGCAGTTCTTC
CDR3: CASSQPRTGAYNEQFF
J: TRBJ2-1
D: TRBD1
V: TRBV14
size: -

DNA: TGTGCCAGCAGCCCGACAGGGGATGAGGAGACCCAGTACTTC
CDR3: CASSPTGDEETQYF
J: TRBJ2-5
D: TRBD1
V: TRBV7-3
size: -

DNA: TGTGCCAGCAGCCGCCGAGCGGGAGGGCCGTACAATGAGCAGTTCTTC
CDR3: CASSRRAGGPYNEQFF
J: TRBJ2-1
D: TRBD2
V: TRBV7-9
size: -

DNA: TGCGCCAGCAGCCAAGATAGCCGGGGTAGCGGGAACAATGAGCAGTTCTTC
CDR3: CASSQDSRGSGNNEQFF
J: TRBJ2-1
D: TRBD2
V: TRBV4-3
size: -

DNA: TGTGCCAGCAGCTCAACTCAAGAGACCCAGTACTTC
CDR3: CASSSTQETQYF
J: TRBJ2-5
D: -
V: TRBV5-4
size: -

DNA: TGTGCTAGCAGCTTCCCGTCGGGTGACAGGGGATCCGGGGAGCTGTTTTTT
CDR3: CASSFPSGDRGSGELFF
J: TRBJ2-2
D: TRBD1
V: TRBV7-7
size: -

DNA: TGCGCCAGCAAATCCACTAGCGTGACAGGGGCAGATACGCAGTATTTT
CDR3: CASKSTSVTGADTQYF
J: TRBJ2-3
D: -
V: TRBV4-1
size: -

DNA: TGTGCCTGGATCCGTGGGAACACTGAAGCTTTCTTT
CDR3: CAWIRGNTEAFF
J: TRBJ1-1
D: -
V: TRBV30
size: -

DNA: TGTGCCAGCAACGTGGGGACTGGCGGGCAGCCCCAGCATTTT
CDR3: CASNVGTGGQPQHF
J: TRBJ1-5
D: -
V: TRBV28
size: -

DNA: TGTGCCAGCAGTTTTCACAGGGGGCCGAATCAGCCCCAGCATTTT
CDR3: CASSFHRGPNQPQHF
J: TRBJ1-5
D: TRBD1
V: TRBV28
size: -

DNA: TGTGCCAGCAGCGTAGAAATAGGGGGCCCTGGAAACACCATATATTTT
CDR3: CASSVEIGGPGNTIYF
J: TRBJ1-3
D: TRBD1
V: TRBV9
size: -

DNA: TGTGCCAGCAGCTTAGCCGATCAACTAGGTTACTACGAGCAGTACTTC
CDR3: CASSLADQLGYYEQYF
J: TRBJ2-7
D: -
V: TRBV7-9
size: -

DNA: TGTGCCAGCAGTTTAGACAGTTACAATGAGCAGTTCTTC
CDR3: CASSLDSYNEQFF
J: TRBJ2-1
D: -
V: TRBV28
size: once

DNA: TGTGCCAGCAGTCCTTGGGGGGGCGGAGGTGAAGCTTTCTTT
CDR3: CASSPWGGGGEAFF
J: TRBJ1-1
D: -
V: TRBV7-8
size: -

DNA: TGTGCCAGCACCCCGTCCGGGACTTTATCCTACGAGCAGTACTTC
CDR3: CASTPSGTLSYEQYF
J: TRBJ2-7
D: -
V: TRBV7-8
size: once

DNA: TGTGCCAGCAGCCCGAACCGACCGGATTCACCCCTCCACTTT
CDR3: CASSPNRPDSPLHF
J: TRBJ1-6
D: -
V: TRBV5-6
size: -

DNA: TGTGCCAGCAGCCCCGCCGTCAAAAACATTCAGTACTTC
CDR3: CASSPAVKNIQYF
J: TRBJ2-4
D: -
V: TRBV7-9
size: -

DNA: TGCAGCGTTGAATATAGGAACACCGGGGAGCTGTTTTTT
CDR3: CSVEYRNTGELFF
J: TRBJ2-2
D: -
V: TRBV29-1
size: once

DNA: TGTGCCAGCAGCTTGGCGACAGCGAACACTGAAGCTTTCTTT
CDR3: CASSLATANTEAFF
J: TRBJ1-1
D: -
V: TRBV5-4
size: -

DNA: TGTGCCTGGAGTGTGGGGACTAGCGGTAGGGGGACCCAGTACTTC
CDR3: CAWSVGTSGRGTQYF
J: TRBJ2-5
D: TRBD2
V: TRBV30
size: -

DNA: TGTGCCAGCAGCGTAGGCGGAGCGGGGAACGGAGAGACCCAGTACTTC
CDR3: CASSVGGAGNGETQYF
J: TRBJ2-5
D: TRBD2
V: TRBV9
size: -

DNA: TGTGCCAGTAAGGACAGGGGGCGATCCGGGGCCAACGTCCTGACTTTC
CDR3: CASKDRGRSGANVLTF
J: TRBJ2-6
D: TRBD1
V: TRBV19
size: -

DNA: TGTGCCAGCAGCTTCCCGGGGCGGGGGTTAGAGACCCAGTACTTC
CDR3: CASSFPGRGLETQYF
J: TRBJ2-5
D: TRBD2
V: TRBV7-9
size: once

DNA: TGTGCCAGCAGTGGCAACTCTGGGGCCAACGTCCTGACTTTC
CDR3: CASSGNSGANVLTF
J: TRBJ2-6
D: -
V: TRBV25-1
size: -

DNA: TGTGCCAGTAGTACCACTTCCGGGGCCGGGGAGCTGTTTTTT
CDR3: CASSTTSGAGELFF
J: TRBJ2-2
D: -
V: TRBV19
size: -

DNA: TGTGCCAGCACCCCGGGGACACGCAGCACAGATACGCAGTATTTT
CDR3: CASTPGTRSTDTQYF
J: TRBJ2-3
D: -
V: TRBV27
size: -